The entry that follows covers one T cell receptor beta chain sequence. Germline CDR1 and CDR2: MDHEN and SYDVKM. The CDR3 has 14 amino acids. The V end was cut by 6 bases, the J end by 4 bases, with 16 bases between. The sample originates from a study of blood T cell repertoires in COVID-19. Seattle patients were enrolled while actively infected and followed longitudinally. Authors' analysis steps: Estimation of nucleated cell counts was performed using reference gene primer amplification. Assay used: immunoSEQ multiplex PCR; TCRdb lists only in-frame clones, some missing. For V, J and clone size, that table is used; D and trimming come from the DNA. The repertoire has roughly 200,000 clones, 75% to 90% of them found once; the top ten carry 7%.

J is TRBJ2-7 and V is TRBV28, with a tentative D call TRBD1 (6 bases). The specimen was peripheral blood. The clonotype originates from a woman between 40 and 55 years old with COVID-19, enrolled during active disease. The DNA of the CDR3 is TGTGCCAGCAGGAGGGCAGGGGTGGGGTACGAGCAGTACTTC. Amino acids: CASRRAGVGYEQYF.